Included here is one T cell receptor beta chain sequence, with context. The source of the sample is a study of T cells after yellow fever vaccination. TCRdb reanalysed the 5' RACE reads using MiXCR and keeps one entry per CDR3 protein. The table shows under 400,000 distinct CDR3 sequences, with approximately 12% occurring only once. Germline V gene data show CDR1 as MDHEN and CDR2 as SYDVKM. Trimming stripped 6 bases from V and 4 bases from J, with 18 bases between. The CDR3 has 15 amino acids. This chain uses TRBV28 with TRBJ2-5; D gene ambiguous. The sample was CD4+ T cells sorted from PBMCs, taken 15 days after the yellow fever booster vaccination. The TCR comes from a man between 18 and 29 years old who received the YFV17D yellow fever vaccine. In DNA, the CDR3 is TGTGCCAGCAGCGATAACCTGAGATCGGGAGAGACCCAGTACTTC. Translated: CASSDNLRSGETQYF.